The clone carrying this T cell receptor (beta chain) came up many times. Its antigen is not known. The sample originates from a study of regulatory T cells in long-lasting Graves disease. Regarding the study as a whole: Newly diagnosed patients had higher TCR diversity than persistent Graves' patients did. Favored usage of TRBV28, TRBJ1-2 and TRBJ2-5 was recorded in persistent disease.

Combining iRepertoire HTBI primers with Arm-PCR of CDR3 regions, the authors built TCR beta libraries. One entry per CDR3 protein results from TCRdb running MiXCR on the multiplex PCR reads. The sample contains approximately 470,000 distinct CDR3 sequences, roughly 20% of which appear only once. The CDR3 is 13 residues long. V was cut by 3 bases and J by 2 bases, with 11 bases left in between. Germline CDR1 is SQVTM and CDR2 is ANQGSEA. Time point reported: persistent/refractory GD, antithyroid drugs over 5 years with positive TRAb. Generation of the TCR library employed RNA extracted from PBMCs. The V and J genes are TRBV29-1 and TRBJ2-7; D may be TRBD1 (5 bases). This specimen consisted of peripheral blood mononuclear cells (PBMCs), obtained when the disease was refractory, from a patient treated with antithyroid drugs. The sequence came from a female donor with Graves disease. CDR3 coding DNA: TGCAGCGTTGAGTCCCAGGGTGCCTACGAGCAGTACTTC. It codes for CSVESQGAYEQYF.